This T cell receptor (beta chain) came from a study of PD-L1 blockade in urothelial cancer. In the study overall: Beginning in about 2014, patients received atezolizumab, given as 1,200 mg intravenously every 3 weeks. Samples of blood were analyzed 3 weeks (second dose) and 6 weeks after treatment start.

This clone was detected once. As to time point: peripheral blood 6 weeks after treatment start. All patients carried locally advanced or metastatic urothelial carcinoma. Trimming pared 0 bases from V and 5 bases from J, leaving 10 bases between. The CDR3 loop spans 14 amino acids. Germline V gene sequence: CDR1 MNHNS, CDR2 SASEGT. Assay: immunoSEQ multiplex PCR; the TCRdb copy retains only in-frame clones and omits some. The sample consists of some 110,000 clones, approximately 90% of them appearing once. Material: PBMCs, obtained around atezolizumab (anti-PD-L1) treatment. V is TRBV6-1 and J is TRBJ1-1; the D is unclear. The TCR comes from a man aged 55 to 70 with urothelial cancer. This chain's CDR3 is CASSEAPSATEAFF. CDR3 bases: TGTGCCAGCAGTGAAGCCCCCAGCGCTACTGAAGCTTTCTTT.